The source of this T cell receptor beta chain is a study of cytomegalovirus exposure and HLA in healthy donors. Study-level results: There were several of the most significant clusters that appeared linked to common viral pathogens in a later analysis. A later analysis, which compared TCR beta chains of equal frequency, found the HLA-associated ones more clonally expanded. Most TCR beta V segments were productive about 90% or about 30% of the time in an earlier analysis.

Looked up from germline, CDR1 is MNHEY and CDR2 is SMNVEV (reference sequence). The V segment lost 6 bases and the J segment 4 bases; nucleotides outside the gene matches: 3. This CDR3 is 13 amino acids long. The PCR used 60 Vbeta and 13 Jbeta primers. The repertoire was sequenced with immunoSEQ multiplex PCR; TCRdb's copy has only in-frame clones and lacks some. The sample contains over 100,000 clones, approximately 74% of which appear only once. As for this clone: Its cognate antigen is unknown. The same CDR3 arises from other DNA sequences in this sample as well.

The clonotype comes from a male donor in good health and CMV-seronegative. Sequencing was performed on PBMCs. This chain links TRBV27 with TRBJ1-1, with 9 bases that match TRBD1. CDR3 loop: CASSLTGGTEAFF. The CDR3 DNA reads TGTGCCAGCAGCTTGACAGGGGGCACTGAAGCTTTCTTT.